This T cell receptor beta chain was captured in a study of blood T cells in healthy people across ages (dated by TCRdb to the mid-2010s). Background for the entire study: Template switching captured roughly one uniquely barcoded TCR beta cDNA molecule per two T cells in model experiments. The study analyzed two additional independent replicas of 1 million unique cDNA reads from the same blood draw for two donors, one aged 18 to 30 and one aged 80 or older. To avoid experimental bias, donors of different ages were distributed randomly across sequencing lanes. Using deep sequencing normalized with unique cDNA molecular identifiers, the study measured how TCR beta repertoire diversity changes with age. The donors were split into four age groups: young (average about 16 years), middle-aged (roughly 42), aged (approximately 60) and long-lived (approximately 80). Study-level results and caveats: Estimates of total diversity from one million sequenced T cells were regarded as lower bounds and underestimates. A strong correlation was found between observed TCR beta diversity and the percentage of naive T cells measured by flow cytometry. Compared with the aged group, the long-lived group had more naive CD4+ T cells, fewer expanded clones and increased TCR diversity, a pattern suggesting age selection. Bulk unsorted PBMC profiling prevented conclusive comparison of naive and antigen-experienced compartments. Observed TCR beta diversity per million T cells fell roughly linearly with age, and a significant reduction was already apparent by age roughly 40. The CMV infection status of donors was not known, potentially confounding age-related changes in expanded clonotypes.

With respect to this clonotype: Its specific antigen is unknown. No base-level quality is on record; no much larger clone is a single base apart.

Donors were 35 to 40 systemically healthy Caucasian individuals from Russia aged about 6 to 100 years. Around 9.8 milliliters of peripheral blood were collected from each donor into EDTA-treated Vacutainer tubes. Ficoll-Paque density-gradient centrifugation was used to isolate PBMCs, with at least 6 million per sample. Total RNA, at least 6 micrograms per sample, was extracted from PBMCs with Trizol reagent. For every donor, an aliquot of PBMCs went through flow cytometry to measure the percentages of naive CD45RAhigh/CD27high T cells. From a lookup of the germline V gene, CDR1 and CDR2 are SGHTA and FQGNSA. Trimming at the junction amounts to 6 bases on V and 0 bases on J, and the germline ends lie 11 bases apart. The CDR3 goes from the cysteine to the phenylalanine over 14 residues. The retained sequence is limited to the CDR3, 42 bases, with the frame set at the first base. Library preparation used 5' RACE. The run used an Illumina HiSeq 2500. A second roughly 7 to 11 cycle PCR used a sample-barcoded 5' primer and a J-beta primer mix. A unique molecular identifier was introduced onto each TCR beta cDNA molecule by a template-switch 5' adaptor carrying 12 random nucleotides. At least 3 million CDR3-containing paired-end reads were obtained from each sample. First-strand cDNA was synthesized from all RNA with the Mint cDNA synthesis kit, primed by a TRBC-specific oligonucleotide. All cDNA was treated with uracil-DNA glycosylase and then went through a first 18-cycle PCR with the universal primers M1SS and BC2_uni_R. On the authors' methods: Normalization of each sample was performed by random selection of 1 million high-quality reads, each carrying a distinct molecular identifier. Reads with shared molecular identifiers were discarded instead of being binned into consensus sequences. MiTCR, run with a Q25 quality threshold and the strictest error-elimination algorithm, handled CDR3 identification, clonotype clustering and error correction. Lower-bound total TCR beta diversity was estimated with a nonparametric unseen species model using Euler transformation. Starting from the raw public reads, TCRdb applied fastp trimming at Q25, assembled clones with MiXCR and retained in-frame beta chains. Each record represents a unique CDR3 protein, reported with the most common genes and DNA among its rows. None of the V and J calls come from the authors' own analysis; TCRdb made them. The sample table holds roughly 1,700,000 distinct CDR3 sequences, of which 28% were seen once. Together, the top ten hold roughly 8% of the sample.

The clonotype comes from a woman between 25 and 40 years old in good health. Sequencing was carried out using blood. The chain links TRBV7-2 with TRBJ1-2; the D gene is not confidently resolved. The DNA sequence is given as TGTGCCAGCAGTTTCCCGACATCTAACTATGGCTACACCTTC. This sequence encodes CASSFPTSNYGYTF.